This T cell receptor (beta chain) was recorded in a study of T cells after yellow fever vaccination (dated by TCRdb to the late 2010s). In the study overall: The SMART-Seq v4 Ultra Low Input RNA kit was used to prepare libraries from fractions with low cell numbers. Blood samples were taken at several timepoints before and after primary and secondary immunization, and bulk PBMC replicates and cell subsets were isolated. Two healthy male donors, one aged 18 to 30 and one aged 30 to 40 years, made up the cohort. To follow T-cell clones before and after both primary and booster YFV17D yellow fever vaccination, bulk TCR alpha and beta repertoires underwent longitudinal sequencing.

This clonotype was counted at least ten times. Its recognized antigen is unknown. The sample holds no much larger clone one base away, and base qualities are not on file. TCR cDNA was synthesized by 5'RACE template switching, which introduced a universal primer site and unique molecular identifiers. cDNA synthesis was primed from both the TCR alpha and TCR beta constant segments. Two PCR steps were used to amplify libraries, with sample barcodes and sequencing adapters being added in the second step. Sequencing of libraries was done on Illumina HiSeq 2500 (2x100 bp) or NovaSeq (2x150 bp). The authors' pipeline ran thus. Reads were demultiplexed and collapsed into UMI consensus sequences with MIGEC, and V(D)J alignment was performed with MiXCR. Vaccine-responding clonotypes were identified with edgeR using replicate PBMC samples, with FDR below 0.01 and a log2 fold change above 5 up to day 15 being required. Each bulk clonotype was labeled CD4 or CD8 based on which sequenced repertoire, CD4 or CD8, contained the clonotype at higher abundance. TCRdb reanalyzed the raw reads on its own, using fastp at Q25 for trimming and MiXCR for clone calling, and kept in-frame beta chains. Rows with a matching CDR3 protein are joined into one entry that keeps the most common DNA and genes. The V and J calls shown here were made by TCRdb, not taken from the authors' results. Present in this sample are 240,000 or so distinct CDR3 sequences, about 7.1% of which were seen just once. The top ten clonotypes cover roughly 0.9% of the sample.

The treatment or condition label, as the study defines it: live attenuated yellow fever vaccine strain. A standard Ficoll-Paque protocol was used to isolate PBMCs from peripheral blood. CD4 and CD8 T-cell fractions were isolated with Dynabeads CD4 and CD8 positive selection kits. TriZol was used to extract RNA from bulk PBMCs, CD4 and CD8 fractions, and dextramer-positive and dextramer-negative fractions. Inclusive of the bounding cysteine and phenylalanine, the CDR3 is 21 residues long. Kept here is only the CDR3 DNA, which spans 63 bases and is read in frame from base 1. Points the paper makes about the study in general: Most clones expanded after primary vaccination were re-detected after the booster (around 96% of CD4 and around 88% of CD8), suggesting broad memory maintenance. The secondary T-cell response was found to be weaker but faster than the primary response, with a peak reached on day 5 rather than on day 15. The study included only two donors, which limits how far the findings can be generalized. A small share of clonotypes was detected in both CD4 and CD8 compartments, with the overlap likely arising from convergent recombination. Computational filtering was required because FACS-sorted repertoires could contain abundant contaminating clonotypes from the bulk population.

Sequencing was performed on CD4+ T cells sorted from PBMCs, taken 15 days after the yellow fever booster vaccination. Recombination linked TRBV21-1 to TRBJ2-7; the DNA was not used to check the table's D call, TRBD2. TRBV21-1 is described as a pseudogene. The receptor was derived from a man aged 30-40 years who received the YFV17D yellow fever vaccine. The CDR3 in this case is CASSERIYAKGGRTISYEQYF. The DNA is as follows: TGTGCCAGCAGCGAAAGGATATATGCAAAGGGCGGGAGGACCATCTCCTACGAGCAGTACTTC.